This entry is about one TCR beta chain. There is no known antigen for this receptor. Base quality data are lacking; no much larger clone is found one base away. This specimen comes from a study of CD8 T cells in Susac syndrome (dated by TCRdb to 2018 to 2020). Regarding the complete study: Among the Susac syndrome patients who were sequenced, clinically active disease was present in five or six and clinical remission was observed in roughly eight. At blood withdrawal, Susac syndrome patients were either therapy-naive, taking corticosteroids (in some cases with IVIg as well), or taking IVIg alone. Whether CD8+ T cell activation and differentiation in Susac syndrome was antigen driven was tested using repertoire sequencing. On the study overall, not on this receptor specifically: The TCR sequencing and HLA analysis was acknowledged to have included a relatively small number of individuals. In the CD4+ T cell repertoire of Susac syndrome patients, clonal expansion was not detected.

V has 4 bases trimmed and J has 5 bases trimmed; junction bases matching no gene number 9. There are 15 amino acids in the CDR3, from cysteine to phenylalanine inclusive. Only the CDR3 portion is preserved as DNA: 45 bases, with reading frame beginning at the first base. The CDR1 and CDR2 encoded by the germline V gene (reference sequence) are MNHEY and SMNVEV. RNA was extracted using the RNeasy kit, and about 0.45 to 1 ug of the RNA was reverse transcribed with random hexamers. TCR beta CDR3 regions were amplified with the immunoSEQ multiplex PCR assay covering 54 Vbeta and 13 Jbeta segments. PCR amplification bias was corrected by using a synthetic template baseline for primer optimization and computational correction. Concerning the study's data processing: Reads were assigned to V, D and J genes according to IMGT and analyzed in immunoSEQ Analyzer, with only productive sequences retained. To calculate clonality, Shannon entropy was normalized by log2 of the number of productive unique sequences and then subtracted from one. For each patient and control, public and private clones were evaluated among the 100 most prevalent clones. A clone was defined as Susac-specific if it was absent from the healthy and MS cohorts, from 1052 published viral clones and from other ImmuneACCESS disease sequences. The public reads were quality trimmed at Q25 with fastp and then assembled into clones with MiXCR by TCRdb, keeping productive beta chains. Every entry covers one CDR3 protein and lists the most common genes and DNA from its rows. Clone size and V and J calls follow TCRdb, not the original study. This sample comprises 140,000 or so distinct CDR3 sequences, approximately 96% of them detected only once. Of the sample, approximately 0.08% is held by the ten largest clones.

Peripheral blood CD8+ and CD4+ T cells from healthy donors, Susac syndrome patients and multiple sclerosis patients were profiled using high-throughput TCR beta sequencing. Susac syndrome patients met recently defined diagnostic criteria for definite or probable disease. Bulk CD8+ and CD4+ T cells were purified by magnetic negative isolation, whereas CD8+ TEMRA cells were enriched by FACS. Blood was collected in EDTA tubes and processed within 24 hours, with PBMCs isolated through density gradient centrifugation. PBMCs destined for TCR sequencing were cryopreserved in liquid nitrogen and later thawed in a 37 °C water bath. The sorted or isolated CD4+, CD8+ and CD8+ TEMRA cells had a purity of 90% or higher.

Rearrangement joined TRBV27 to TRBJ2-5, with 8 central nucleotides matching TRBD2. Sequences were obtained from CD4+ T cells from PBMCs. The receptor was derived from a human donor with Susac syndrome. The CDR3 has the sequence CASSSLGTRQETQYF. The nucleotide sequence reads TGTGCCAGCAGTTCCCTCGGGACTAGACAGGAGACCCAGTACTTC.